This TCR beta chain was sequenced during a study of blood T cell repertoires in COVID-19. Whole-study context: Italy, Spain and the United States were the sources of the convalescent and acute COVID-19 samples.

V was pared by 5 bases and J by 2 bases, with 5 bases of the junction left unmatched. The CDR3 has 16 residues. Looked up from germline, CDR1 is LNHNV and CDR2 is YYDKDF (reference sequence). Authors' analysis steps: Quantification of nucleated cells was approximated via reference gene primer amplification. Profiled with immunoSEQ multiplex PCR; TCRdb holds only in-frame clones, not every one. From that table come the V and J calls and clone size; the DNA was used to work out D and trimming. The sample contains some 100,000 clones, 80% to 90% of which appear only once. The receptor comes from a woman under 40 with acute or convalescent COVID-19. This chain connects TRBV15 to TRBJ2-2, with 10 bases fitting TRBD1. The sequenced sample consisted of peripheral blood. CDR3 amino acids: CATSSRTGGNTGELFF. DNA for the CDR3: TGTGCCACCAGCTCACGGACAGGGGGAAACACCGGGGAGCTGTTTTTT.